Detailed here is one T cell receptor (beta chain). This entry comes from a study of blood T cell repertoires in COVID-19. In the study overall: Sites in the United States, Italy and Spain provided acute and convalescent COVID-19 samples.

Residents of about two dozen US areas, aged about 18 to 95 years, made up the participants. Participants' own reports of clinical history determined their cohort assignment. Exposed participants encountered a COVID-19 case during the 2 weeks preceding study entry. Sequencing used immunoSEQ multiplex PCR; TCRdb keeps in-frame clones, though not all of them. The data show some 180,000 clones, approximately 80% seen once. This CDR3 region has 14 residues. CDR1 SGHRS and CDR2 YFSETQ come from the germline V gene. With 3 bases clipped from V and 4 bases from J, the junction kept 5 bases outside the gene matches.

The origin of this receptor is a man between 60 and 75 years old who had been exposed to COVID-19. The specimen was PBMCs or T cells enriched from blood (not recorded which). The chain recombines TRBV5-1 with TRBJ1-1; 8 nucleotides agree with TRBD1. CDR3 bases: TGCGCCAGCAGCTCGGGACAGGTGGGCACTGAAGCTTTCTTT. Amino acid sequence: CASSSGQVGTEAFF.